This paragraph covers one TCR beta chain sequence. This clonotype was seen ten or more times. Its antigen target is currently unknown. Qualities for individual bases were not recorded, and no much larger clone is one base off. TCR beta CDR3 regions were amplified from RNA transcripts. For the first round of RT-PCR on the TCR CDR3, the HTBI primer set was used together with the Qiagen OneStep RT-PCR kit. The libraries were constructed in a second round of multiplex PCR and then size-selected and purified. Sequencing of the libraries was done on an Illumina HiSeq2000 using paired-end 100 bp reads. Turning to the authors' computational methods: Raw data were processed with SOAPnuke, discarding reads with adapters, uncalled bases, mean Phred below 15, or no exact constant-primer or identifier match. COPE v1.2.5 was used to merge the high-quality paired reads, and each unique nucleotide sequence was defined as a clonotype. Clonotypes were aligned to IMGT TRBV, TRBD and TRBJ reference segments using MiTCR v1.1. Analysis was restricted to V-J combinations with a frequency above 0.0001, which covered over 98% of repertoires. The TCS score was defined as the ratio of F50 (clonal expansion) to E x V (chaos), calculated using BLOSUM62-based TCRdist between CDR3 peptides within each V-J. Welch's t-statistics and random forest reduced 500 to 650 V-J features to 13, which were used in a naive Bayes classifier (R e1071). TCRdb trimmed the raw reads at Q25, called clones with MiXCR and kept productive beta chains. Rows with a matching CDR3 protein are joined into one entry that keeps the most common DNA and genes. Clone size and V and J calls follow TCRdb, not the original study. Counted in this sample were more than 550,000 distinct CDR3 sequences; 18% of them appeared once. In total, the top ten clones hold 16% of the sample.

This specimen comes from a study of T cells in Graves' hyperthyroidism and ophthalmopathy (dated by TCRdb to between 2017 and 2020). With regard to the full study: Peripheral blood samples were taken at initial diagnosis, before any treatment was given. TCR V-J signatures able to tell the groups apart were searched for in a discovery cohort of more than 90 patients, of whom over 40 had Graves' ophthalmopathy and 55 to 65 had stable Graves' hyperthyroidism. Whether ophthalmopathy could be predicted prospectively was tested in an independent validation cohort made up of under 20 hyperthyroidism patients plus 17 patients who later progressed to ophthalmopathy. For training and testing, the roughly 93 patients in the discovery cohort were randomly divided in a 7:3 ratio. The study also compared thyroid tissue and blood T-cell repertoires from roughly six Graves' hyperthyroidism patients. Once sampling was done, hyperthyroidism patients were given methimazole at a starting dose of 30 mg daily, whereas ophthalmopathy patients were given high-dose intravenous methylprednisolone. TCR Vbeta CDR3 sequencing of around 130 peripheral blood samples (roughly 43 ophthalmopathy, 75 or so hyperthyroidism and about 17 progressor patients) is reported in the paper.

Hyperthyroidism patients were newly diagnosed, had a disease duration of under 2 months, and were aged 18 to 65 years. Patients with uncontrolled infections, other autoimmune diseases, pregnancy or lactation were excluded. Clinical symptoms, serum thyroxine and TRAb, thyroid ultrasound, and orbital computed tomography formed the basis for the diagnoses. Blood from progressor patients was drawn when they were first diagnosed with hyperthyroidism, before any ophthalmopathy symptoms appeared. PBMCs were isolated from roughly 10 ml of fresh peripheral blood by Ficoll-Paque density gradient centrifugation. Progressor patients were first diagnosed with Graves' hyperthyroidism and then developed ophthalmopathy during follow-up. Total RNA was extracted with Trizol reagent, and quality was checked on an Agilent 2100 Bioanalyzer. The CDR3 spans 17 residues, from the cysteine through the phenylalanine. Of all the DNA, just the CDR3 is kept, 51 bases in frame from base 1. The junction shows trimming of 8 bases on V and 0 bases on J, plus 20 bases between the germline ends. CDR1 and CDR2 were assigned from the germline V gene (reference sequence) as LNHDA and SQIVND.

General findings and caveats noted by the study authors: During validation, the model predicted progression to ophthalmopathy a median of approximately 6 months ahead of onset, with approximately 70% sensitivity and around 72% specificity. Blood samples also contained most of the expanded thyroid clonotypes (frequency above 0.001), which suggests that blood repertoires may reflect thyroid immune responses. No statistical method was used to set the sample size in advance, and investigators knew the group allocation. In cross-validation, a model built on a 13 V-J signature told ophthalmopathy apart from stable hyperthyroidism with less than 90% sensitivity and around 81% specificity, and in testing the same model reached 80%/75%.

This receptor was taken from a woman in her forties or fifties with Graves' hyperthyroidism that later progressed to Graves' ophthalmopathy. Specimen: blood. The chain joins TRBV19 to TRBJ1-3, and perhaps TRBD1 as D gene, on 5 matching bases. For the CDR3, the sequence is CASSEGPGSSSGNTIYF. Read as DNA, the sequence is TGTGCCAGTTCGGAGGGGCCGGGCTCCAGCTCTGGAAACACCATATATTTT.